Given below is one T cell receptor beta chain in context. Its antigen is unknown. This sample was included in a study of cytomegalovirus exposure and HLA in healthy donors. PCR primers comprised 60 Vbeta and 13 Jbeta primers. Clones were sequenced by immunoSEQ multiplex PCR, and TCRdb holds only the in-frame ones, with some missing. The top ten hold around 0.34% of the sample, which has about 210,000 clones, 70% to 90% seen once. The CDR3 totals 15 residues. CDR1 and CDR2 from the germline V gene are MNHEY and SMNVEV (reference sequence). Trimming left V 7 bases short and J 8 bases short, with 23 bases between. The study, taken as a whole, reports: CMV serostatus was the sole immune exposure data available.

The chain has TRBV27 and TRBJ1-1; D is perhaps TRBD1 (5 bases). The TCR comes from a woman aged 25 to 45 in good health and CMV-seronegative. The specimen was PBMCs. CDR3 DNA sequence: TGTGCCAGCAAGACCGACTGGGGCGGAGTCCAGGAAGCTTTCTTT. It codes for CASKTDWGGVQEAFF.